The source of this TCR beta chain is a study of human T cells and chemical hapten exposure. The overall study: Mostly female, the patients presented with alopecia areata, totalis or universalis. Small pooled library volume differences chiefly drove per-sample TCR yield variation.

Time point defined: patch test 1, 2 weeks after DPC sensitization. The treatment here: therapeutic diphenylcyclopropenone sensitization with weekly scalp DPC. CDR3 size: 16 residues. The V segment lost 4 bases and the J segment 0 bases; nucleotides outside the gene matches: 8. The germline CDR1 and CDR2 sequences are MNHNY and SVGAGI (reference sequence). Regarding the study as a whole: It was expanded TCRs that formed significantly more large CDR3 similarity clusters than controls did. The number of TCRs above 1 in 1000 frequency did not change after DPC sensitization.

In TCRdb, the RACE reads were re-called with MiXCR into one record per CDR3 protein. This sample has some 180,000 distinct CDR3 sequences; approximately 20% occur once, and the top ten carry approximately 6.7%. This clonotype has only a few counts. Its antigen is as yet unknown. The TCR was taken from a woman aged 50 to 65 with alopecia areata. Some clones in this sample may be carry-over from other donors' samples. The material was whole blood, obtained in connection with sensitization to the hapten diphenylcyclopropenone (DPC). V gene TRBV6-6 combines with J gene TRBJ2-7, with TRBD2 matching 8 bases. The CDR3 here is CASSFKGSGVSYEQYF. Here the CDR3 DNA reads TGTGCCAGCAGTTTCAAAGGTAGCGGGGTCTCCTACGAGCAGTACTTC.